Presented here are 24 T cell receptor beta chains from one specimen sequenced in a study of blood T cell repertoires in COVID-19. The repertoire was sequenced with immunoSEQ multiplex PCR; TCRdb's copy has only in-frame clones and lacks some. Of approximately 250,000 clones in the sample, more than 75% were seen once. The sample taken for sequencing was peripheral blood. The receptors here all came from a woman of 80 years or more with COVID-19, enrolled during active disease.

This clone was recorded many times. V usage is TRBV9 and J usage is TRBJ2-1, with 11 bases fitting TRBD2. There are 17 residues in the CDR3. Losses at the gene ends were 0 bases for V and 7 bases for J; bases not matched to a gene: 9. Germline assignment: CDR1 SGDLS and CDR2 YYNGEE. DNA of the CDR3: TGTGCCAGCAGCGTAGGTAGCGGGGGGGCCCTTCAAAATGAGCAGTTCTTC. This gives the protein CASSVGSGGALQNEQFF.

This chain links TRBV7-9 with TRBJ2-3; D is perhaps TRBD1 (5 bases). The CDR3 is 12 residues long. The V end lost 2 bases, the J end lost 6 bases, and 6 bases lay between the germline ends. The V gene's germline CDR1 is SEHNR and CDR2 FQNEAQ (reference sequence). CDR3 sequence (DNA): TGTGCCAGCAGCTTAAAGGGGGATACGCAGTATTTT. As protein: CASSLKGDTQYF.

The genes are TRBV19 and TRBJ1-6; the D is unclear. V was trimmed by 1 base and J by 5 bases, leaving 6 bases between them. The germline gives CDR1 LNHDA, CDR2 SQIVND (reference sequence). The CDR3 is 14 amino acids. The CDR3 sequence: CASSIGGDNSPLHF. The CDR3 DNA reads TGTGCCAGTAGTATAGGCGGGGATAATTCACCCCTCCACTTT.

This clone was seen a single time. The chain carries TRBV7-9 and TRBJ2-3; D perhaps matches TRBD2 (6 bases). CDR3 length: 14 residues. V dropped 3 bases and J dropped 1 base, with 8 bases sitting between them. Germline V gives CDR1 SEHNR, CDR2 FQNEAQ (reference sequence). The CDR3 loop is CASSLSGGTDTQYF. Here the CDR3 DNA reads TGTGCCAGCAGCTTGTCGGGGGGCACAGATACGCAGTATTTT.

The V call is TRBV5-4, the J call TRBJ2-3; 11 nucleotides align to TRBD2. After removal of 4 bases from V and 7 bases from J, the junction contained 5 bases not matched to a gene. Germline assignment: CDR1 SGHNT and CDR2 YYREEE (reference sequence). The CDR3 contains 14 residues. The CDR3 spells CASSLSGGAYTQYF. In DNA, the CDR3 is TGTGCCAGCAGCCTTAGCGGGGGGGCGTATACGCAGTATTTT.

The chain couples TRBV3-1 (or the pseudogene TRBV3-2) to TRBJ1-1; tentative D call: TRBD1 (5 bases). The germline V gene has CDR1 LGHDT and CDR2 YNNKEL (reference sequence). V lost 3 bases to trimming and J lost 5 bases, with 16 bases between them. The CDR3 is 15 residues long. The CDR3 sequence is CASSQQGLSLTEAFF. The CDR3 nucleotides read TGTGCCAGCAGCCAGCAGGGTCTAAGTCTAACTGAAGCTTTCTTT.

This clone appeared a single time. Other DNA sequences in the sample encode the same CDR3. The V call is TRBV29-1, the J call TRBJ1-2, with D uncertain. The CDR3 sequence is 11 residues long. Germline V gene lookup returns CDR1 SQVTM and CDR2 ANQGSEA. The V and J ends lost 1 base and 5 bases respectively, with 5 bases between them. For the CDR3, the DNA is TGCAGCGTTGAAGGGGCGTATGGCTACACCTTC. Its protein is CSVEGAYGYTF.

The chain uses TRBV19 and TRBJ1-2, with 12 positions matching TRBD1. The germline V gene has CDR1 LNHDA and CDR2 SQIVND (reference sequence). J was trimmed by 8 bases and V by 7 bases; bases with no gene match: 11. The CDR3 contains 15 residues. CDR3 DNA sequence: TGTGCCAGTACCATACCGGGACAGGGGGCTGTAGGCTACACCTTC. Residues: CASTIPGQGAVGYTF.

The chain has TRBV3-1 (or the pseudogene TRBV3-2) and TRBJ2-5; 8 bases are a match to TRBD1. V lost 0 bases to trimming and J lost 7 bases; unmatched junction nucleotides: 7. The CDR3 contains 15 residues. Germline CDR1 and CDR2: LGHDT and YNNKEL (reference sequence). CDR3 sequence (DNA): TGTGCCAGCAGCCAAGAAGGGACAGGCCAGGGGACCCAGTACTTC. This sequence encodes CASSQEGTGQGTQYF.

This chain uses TRBV2 with TRBJ2-1; 9 positions match TRBD1. This CDR3 is 13 amino acids long. With 5 bases clipped from V and 7 bases from J, the junction kept 3 bases outside the gene matches. Germline lookup yields CDR1 SNHLY and CDR2 FYNNEI. CDR3 region: CASSWDRVNEQFF. CDR3 nucleotides: TGTGCCAGCAGTTGGGACAGGGTGAATGAGCAGTTCTTC.

The chain is built from TRBV7-8 and TRBJ1-5; D is perhaps TRBD1 (5 bases). Germline CDR1 SGHVS, CDR2 FQNEAQ. The V end was cut by 10 bases, the J end by 0 bases, with 10 bases between. This CDR3 is built from 13 residues. For the CDR3, the DNA is TGTGCCATCCAGACAGATAGCAATCAGCCCCAGCATTTT. Its translation: CAIQTDSNQPQHF.

V usage is TRBV6-6 and J usage is TRBJ1-2, with 9 positions matching TRBD1. J was trimmed by 7 bases and V by 7 bases; bases with no gene match: 10. This CDR3 has 14 residues. The germline V gene encodes CDR1 MNHNY and CDR2 SVGAGI (reference sequence). The CDR3 sequence: CASTKMGQGSGYTF. In nucleotides, the CDR3 is TGTGCCAGCACCAAAATGGGACAGGGCTCTGGCTACACCTTC.

The J gene is TRBJ2-7, the V gene TRBV6-2 or TRBV6-3; 13 bases are shared with TRBD2. The germline gives CDR1 MNHEY, CDR2 SVGEGT. V was pared by 0 bases and J by 0 bases, with 2 bases of the junction left unmatched. The CDR3 extends over 17 amino acids. Here the CDR3 DNA reads TGTGCCAGCAGTTACTCAGGGACTAGCGGGACCTCCTACGAGCAGTACGTC. Protein sequence: CASSYSGTSGTSYEQYV.

The chain carries TRBV6-5 and TRBJ2-7; no reliable D call. The CDR3 has 14 residues. Per germline, CDR1 MNHEY and CDR2 SVGAGI. Trimming cost V 0 bases and J 0 bases, with 6 bases left between them. Written as DNA, the CDR3 is TGTGCCAGCAGTTACTCGTACGGCTCCTACGAGCAGTACGTC. This encodes CASSYSYGSYEQYV.

The chain is built from TRBV5-1 and TRBJ2-3, with 7 nucleotides matching TRBD1. The CDR3 runs to 16 residues. Germline values: CDR1 SGHRS, CDR2 YFSETQ. The trim removed 5 bases at V and 0 bases at J, leaving 9 bases unmatched. CDR3 nucleotide sequence: TGCGCCAGCAGTTCCTCCGGGACAGAAAGCACAGATACGCAGTATTTT. Its protein is CASSSSGTESTDTQYF.

V is TRBV2 and J is TRBJ2-1; 7 bases fit TRBD1. Trimming removed 5 bases from V and 7 bases from J; junction bases left unmatched: 2. There are 12 residues in the CDR3. The V gene's germline CDR1 is SNHLY and CDR2 FYNNEI. The CDR3 loop is CASSNRGNEQFF. CDR3 sequence (DNA): TGTGCCAGCAGTAACAGGGGTAATGAGCAGTTCTTC.

This chain links TRBV2 with TRBJ2-7; 11 nucleotides agree with TRBD1. Germline V gene lookup returns CDR1 SNHLY and CDR2 FYNNEI. V shed 9 bases, J shed 6 bases, and the junction held 16 bases outside the gene matches. The CDR3 contains 16 residues. CDR3 sequence reads: CASTPVGTGGSGEQYF. CDR3 sequence (DNA): TGTGCCAGTACCCCGGTGGGGACAGGGGGATCCGGCGAGCAGTACTTC.

This clone has just one count. The V and J genes are TRBV19 and TRBJ2-5; D remains ambiguous. This CDR3 contains 12 residues. Germline CDR1 LNHDA, CDR2 SQIVND (reference sequence). V was clipped by 3 bases and J by 4 bases, with 6 bases between them. CDR3 sequence reads: CASSILGETQYF. In nucleotides, the CDR3 is TGTGCCAGTAGTATTCTAGGAGAGACCCAGTACTTC.

V gene TRBV18 combines with J gene TRBJ2-5, with D unresolved. Deletions cut 0 bases from V and 11 bases from J, with 13 bases between. This CDR3 has 13 amino acids. Per germline, CDR1 KGHSH and CDR2 LQKENI. Here the CDR3 reads CASSPPVMAGQYF. CDR3 sequence (DNA): TGTGCCAGCTCACCACCGGTGATGGCAGGACAGTACTTC. Filled out from reference TRBV18 and TRBJ2-5, the complete variable domain reads NAGVMQNPRHLVRRRGQEARLRCSPMKGHSHVYWYRQLPEEGLKFMVYLQKENIIDESGMPKERFSAEFPKEGPSILRIQQVVRGDSAAYFCASSPPVMAGQYFGPGTRLLVL.

This clone came up once. V and J are TRBV11-2 and TRBJ2-1, with 8 bases matching TRBD2. The V segment lost 3 bases and the J segment 15 bases; nucleotides outside the gene matches: 7. From germline, CDR1 is SGHAT and CDR2 FQNNGV. This CDR3 spans 12 amino acids. Here the CDR3 DNA reads TGTGCCAGCAGCTTCCTCGGGACTAGTCTGTTCTTC. Translating gives CASSFLGTSLFF.

V and J are TRBV5-1 and TRBJ2-7, with 10 bases identical to TRBD1. The CDR3 runs to 15 residues. V gave up 4 bases and J gave up 4 bases; unmatched junction bases: 8. The germline CDR1 and CDR2 sequences are SGHRS and YFSETQ. DNA of the CDR3: TGCGCCAGCAGCAGGGGGACAGGGGCCGTTTACGAGCAGTACTTC. Its protein product is CASSRGTGAVYEQYF.

The chain uses TRBV7-8 and TRBJ1-4; TRBD1 matches 9 bases. Trimming cost V 0 bases and J 5 bases; bases outside gene matches: 1. Germline-derived CDR1 and CDR2 are SGHVS and FQNEAQ. This CDR3 contains 15 residues. CDR3 sequence reads: CASSLAGTGNEKLFF. In DNA form, the CDR3 reads TGTGCCAGCAGCTTAGCGGGGACAGGGAATGAAAAACTGTTTTTT.

The CDR3 DNA sequence: TGTGCCAGCTCACCCTCCTTGGTGCAGGCTGGCTATGGCTACACCTTC. Its translation: CASSPSLVQAGYGYTF. The V and J genes are TRBV18 and TRBJ1-2; D is unclear. This CDR3 is built from 16 residues. CDR1 KGHSH and CDR2 LQKENI come from the germline V gene. Trimming took off 3 bases at V and 4 bases at J, with 18 bases between the two ends.

CDR3 region: CSASGTGRQETQYF. In DNA form, the CDR3 reads TGCAGTGCTAGTGGGACAGGGAGGCAAGAGACCCAGTACTTC. The chain has TRBV20-1 and TRBJ2-5; TRBD1 agrees at 9 bases. This CDR3 spans 14 amino acids. Germline CDR1 DFQATT, CDR2 SNEGSKA (reference sequence). Trimming took 3 bases from V and 2 from J; bases not matched to a gene: 4.